This T cell receptor (beta chain) comes out of a study of T cells after yellow fever vaccination. Overall study: The fractions with low cell numbers were processed using SMART-Seq v4 Ultra Low Input. The study, taken as a whole, reports: Repertoires sorted by FACS could include abundant clonotypes that are contaminants from the bulk population. On re-exposure, the response was weaker but peaked faster, at day 5 versus 15. Post-booster reappearance was seen for most primary-vaccination clones (around 96% CD4, about 88% CD8).

The V gene's germline CDR1 is LGHDT and CDR2 YNNKEL (reference sequence). This CDR3 contains 14 residues. V was pared by 6 bases and J by 0 bases, with 11 bases between. The table lists this clonotype with many counts. Antigen unknown. TCRdb passed the 5' RACE reads through MiXCR, listing each CDR3 protein once. In the table there are 120,000 or so distinct CDR3 sequences, roughly 15% of which are singletons. The sample was CD8+ T cells sorted from PBMCs, taken 5 days after the yellow fever booster vaccination. The receptor was derived from a man younger than 35 who received the YFV17D yellow fever vaccine. The chain joins TRBV3-1 to TRBJ1-1, with D unclear. In DNA, the CDR3 is TGTGCCAGCAGTCTCAGGTTAATGAACACTGAAGCTTTCTTT. Its protein is CASSLRLMNTEAFF.